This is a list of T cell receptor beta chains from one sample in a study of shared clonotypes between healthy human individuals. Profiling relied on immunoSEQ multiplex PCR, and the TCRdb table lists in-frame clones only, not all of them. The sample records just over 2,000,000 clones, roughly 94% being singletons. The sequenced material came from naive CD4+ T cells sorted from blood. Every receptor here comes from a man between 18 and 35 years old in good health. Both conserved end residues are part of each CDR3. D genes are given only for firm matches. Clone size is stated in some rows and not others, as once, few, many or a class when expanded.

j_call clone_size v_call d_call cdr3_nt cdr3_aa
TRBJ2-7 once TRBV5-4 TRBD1 TGTGCCAGCAGAGAACAGGGGGATTCCCCATACGAGCAGTACTTC CASREQGDSPYEQYF
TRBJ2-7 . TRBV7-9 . TGTGCCAGCAGCACCCGGGTCGCGGCCAGCTCCTACGAGCAGTACTTC CASSTRVAASSYEQYF
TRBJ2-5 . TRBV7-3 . TGTGCCAGCAGCTTTCAGGGGCCAAACGGGGCCCAGTACTTC CASSFQGPNGAQYF
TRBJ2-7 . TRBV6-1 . TGTGCCAGCAGCCGGACCCTCTCCTACGAGCAGTACTTC CASSRTLSYEQYF
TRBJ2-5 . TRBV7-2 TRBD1 TGTGCCAGCAGCTTCGACAGGGGGCAAGAGACCCAGTACTTC CASSFDRGQETQYF
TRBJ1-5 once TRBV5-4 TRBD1 TGTGCCAGCAGCTTTGGACAGGGGGCTCCCGATAGCAATCAGCCCCAGCATTTT CASSFGQGAPDSNQPQHF
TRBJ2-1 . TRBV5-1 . TGCGCCAGCAGCGACGGGAGTTCCTACAATGAGCAGTTCTTC CASSDGSSYNEQFF
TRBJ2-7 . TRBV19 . TGTGCCAGTAGTCCTTCCCCCATGACCTACGAGCAGTACTTC CASSPSPMTYEQYF
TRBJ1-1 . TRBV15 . TGTGCCACCAGCAGGGAGGCATTTGGGGCTGAAGCTTTCTTT CATSREAFGAEAFF
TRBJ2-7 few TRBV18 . TGTGCCAGCTCAAATTCCTACGAGCAGTACTTC CASSNSYEQYF
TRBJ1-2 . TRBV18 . TGTGCCAGCTCACCCAGCCCAAACTATGGCTACACCTTC CASSPSPNYGYTF
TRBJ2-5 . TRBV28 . TGTGCCAGCAGCCTAGGAGGGCCAGGGAGTAAGACCCAGTACTTC CASSLGGPGSKTQYF
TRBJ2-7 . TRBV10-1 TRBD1 TGCGCCAGCAGTGAGTCTAACAGGGGCGAGCAGTACTTC CASSESNRGEQYF
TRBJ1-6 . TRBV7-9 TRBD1 TGTGCCAGCAGCTTAGGGGGGACAGGGGGCAATTCACCCCTCCACTTT CASSLGGTGGNSPLHF
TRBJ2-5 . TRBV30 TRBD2 TGTGCCTGGGGGGACGGGAGGGAGACCCAGTACTTC CAWGDGRETQYF
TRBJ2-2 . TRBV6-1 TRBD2 TGTGCCAGCGAAGCGGGGGGAAACACCGGGGAGCTGTTTTTT CASEAGGNTGELFF
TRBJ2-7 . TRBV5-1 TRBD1 TGCGCCAGCAGCTTATCAGGGGGTATTACTCTCTACGAGCAGTACTTC CASSLSGGITLYEQYF
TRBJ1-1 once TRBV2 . TGTGCCAGCATTGATGTAGCCACAGCTTTCTTT CASIDVATAFF
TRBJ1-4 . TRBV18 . TGTGCCAGCTCACCACAGGTTGGGGATAATGAAAAACTGTTTTTT CASSPQVGDNEKLFF
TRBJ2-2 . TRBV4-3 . TGCGCCAGCAGCCAAGAACTCACTACCAACACCGGGGAGCTGTTTTTT CASSQELTTNTGELFF
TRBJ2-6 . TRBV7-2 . TGTGCCAGCAGCTTAGTTGTCTGGACTGGGGCCAACGTCCTGACTTTC CASSLVVWTGANVLTF
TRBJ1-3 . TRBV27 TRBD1 TGTGCCAGCAGTCGGACAGGGGGCTCAGGAAACACCATATATTTT CASSRTGGSGNTIYF
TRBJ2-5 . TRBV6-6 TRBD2 TGTGCCAGCAGTACATCCGGCGGGGGAGGGAAGACCCAGTACTTC CASSTSGGGGKTQYF